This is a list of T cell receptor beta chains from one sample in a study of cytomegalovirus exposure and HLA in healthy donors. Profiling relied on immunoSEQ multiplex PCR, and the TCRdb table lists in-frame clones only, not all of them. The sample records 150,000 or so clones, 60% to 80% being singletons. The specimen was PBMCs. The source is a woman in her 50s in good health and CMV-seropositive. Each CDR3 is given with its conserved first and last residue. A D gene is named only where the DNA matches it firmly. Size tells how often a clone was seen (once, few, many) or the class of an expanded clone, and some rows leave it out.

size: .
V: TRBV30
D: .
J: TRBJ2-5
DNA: TGTGCCTGGAGTGCCCTACGGCAGGGGCAAGAGACCCAGTACTTC
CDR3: CAWSALRQGQETQYF

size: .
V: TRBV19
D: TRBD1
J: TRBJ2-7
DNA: TGTGCCAGTAGTAACCACAGGGGTTTGGAGCAGTACTTC
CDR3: CASSNHRGLEQYF

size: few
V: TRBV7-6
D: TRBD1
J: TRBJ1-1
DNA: TGTGCCAGCAGCTTAAGACAGGGTATTGAAGCTTTCTTT
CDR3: CASSLRQGIEAFF

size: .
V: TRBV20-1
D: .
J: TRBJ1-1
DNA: TGCAGTGCTAGAGACCAGGGAAGAGCTTTCTTT
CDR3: CSARDQGRAFF

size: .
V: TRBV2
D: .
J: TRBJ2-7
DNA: TGTGCCAGCAGCCGAGAGACAGCTAACCTCGTAGAGCAGTACTTC
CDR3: CASSRETANLVEQYF

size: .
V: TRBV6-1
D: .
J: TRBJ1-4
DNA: TGTGCCAGCAGTCCCAGAGGCGCAACTAATGAAAAACTGTTTTTT
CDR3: CASSPRGATNEKLFF

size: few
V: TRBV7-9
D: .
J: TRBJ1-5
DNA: TGTGCCAGCAGCTTGGAGGGGTTCCAGCCCCAGCATTTT
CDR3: CASSLEGFQPQHF

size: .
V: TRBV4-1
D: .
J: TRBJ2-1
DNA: TGCGCCAGCAGCCTACTACCGGGAGCCTACAATGAGCAGTTCTTC
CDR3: CASSLLPGAYNEQFF

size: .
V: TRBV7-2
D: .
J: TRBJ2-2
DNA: TGTGCCAGCAGCTTCCAGCGGACTACCGGGGAGCTGTTTTTT
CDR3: CASSFQRTTGELFF

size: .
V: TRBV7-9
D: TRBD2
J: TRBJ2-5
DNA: TGTTCCAGCGGGGGGAGACAAGAGACCCAGTACTTC
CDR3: CSSGGRQETQYF

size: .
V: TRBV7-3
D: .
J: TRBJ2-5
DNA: TGTGCCAGCAGCTTTCAAGGGAGTTGGAAGACCCAGTACTTC
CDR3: CASSFQGSWKTQYF

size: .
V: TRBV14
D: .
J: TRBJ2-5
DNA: TGTGCCAGCAGCCAAGTCGGTACTCAAGAGACCCAGTACTTC
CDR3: CASSQVGTQETQYF

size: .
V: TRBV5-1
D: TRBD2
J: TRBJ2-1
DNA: TGCGCCAGCAGCTTGGCCGGGGGGGTGTACAATGAGCAGTTCTTC
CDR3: CASSLAGGVYNEQFF

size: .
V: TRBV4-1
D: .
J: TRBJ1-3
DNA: TGCGCCAGCAGCCAGAGGGAAATTACAACCATATATTTT
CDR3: CASSQREITTIYF

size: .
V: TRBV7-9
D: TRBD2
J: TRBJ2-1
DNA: TGTGCCAGCAGAACTAGCGGGGGTCCCCCAGGCAATGAGCAGTTCTTC
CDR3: CASRTSGGPPGNEQFF

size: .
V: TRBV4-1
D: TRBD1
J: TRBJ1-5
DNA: TGCGCCAGCAGCCAAGCTGTGTTCCAGGGGGATAGCAATCAGCCCCAGCATTTT
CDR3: CASSQAVFQGDSNQPQHF

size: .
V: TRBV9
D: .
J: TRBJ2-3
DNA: TGTGCCAGCAGCGTAGGGCAGGGTAGCACAGATACGCAGTATTTT
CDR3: CASSVGQGSTDTQYF

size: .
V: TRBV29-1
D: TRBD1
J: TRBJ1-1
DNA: TGCAGCGTTGCGGGACAGGGGGCAGTGGGCACTGAAGCTTTCTTT
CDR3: CSVAGQGAVGTEAFF

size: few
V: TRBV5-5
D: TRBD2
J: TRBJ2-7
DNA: TGTGCCAGCAGCTACCGAGCGGGAGCGAACGAGCAGTACTTC
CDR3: CASSYRAGANEQYF

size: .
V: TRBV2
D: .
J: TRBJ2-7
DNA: TGTGCCGGCAAAACAGGGAACGAGCAGTACTTC
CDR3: CAGKTGNEQYF